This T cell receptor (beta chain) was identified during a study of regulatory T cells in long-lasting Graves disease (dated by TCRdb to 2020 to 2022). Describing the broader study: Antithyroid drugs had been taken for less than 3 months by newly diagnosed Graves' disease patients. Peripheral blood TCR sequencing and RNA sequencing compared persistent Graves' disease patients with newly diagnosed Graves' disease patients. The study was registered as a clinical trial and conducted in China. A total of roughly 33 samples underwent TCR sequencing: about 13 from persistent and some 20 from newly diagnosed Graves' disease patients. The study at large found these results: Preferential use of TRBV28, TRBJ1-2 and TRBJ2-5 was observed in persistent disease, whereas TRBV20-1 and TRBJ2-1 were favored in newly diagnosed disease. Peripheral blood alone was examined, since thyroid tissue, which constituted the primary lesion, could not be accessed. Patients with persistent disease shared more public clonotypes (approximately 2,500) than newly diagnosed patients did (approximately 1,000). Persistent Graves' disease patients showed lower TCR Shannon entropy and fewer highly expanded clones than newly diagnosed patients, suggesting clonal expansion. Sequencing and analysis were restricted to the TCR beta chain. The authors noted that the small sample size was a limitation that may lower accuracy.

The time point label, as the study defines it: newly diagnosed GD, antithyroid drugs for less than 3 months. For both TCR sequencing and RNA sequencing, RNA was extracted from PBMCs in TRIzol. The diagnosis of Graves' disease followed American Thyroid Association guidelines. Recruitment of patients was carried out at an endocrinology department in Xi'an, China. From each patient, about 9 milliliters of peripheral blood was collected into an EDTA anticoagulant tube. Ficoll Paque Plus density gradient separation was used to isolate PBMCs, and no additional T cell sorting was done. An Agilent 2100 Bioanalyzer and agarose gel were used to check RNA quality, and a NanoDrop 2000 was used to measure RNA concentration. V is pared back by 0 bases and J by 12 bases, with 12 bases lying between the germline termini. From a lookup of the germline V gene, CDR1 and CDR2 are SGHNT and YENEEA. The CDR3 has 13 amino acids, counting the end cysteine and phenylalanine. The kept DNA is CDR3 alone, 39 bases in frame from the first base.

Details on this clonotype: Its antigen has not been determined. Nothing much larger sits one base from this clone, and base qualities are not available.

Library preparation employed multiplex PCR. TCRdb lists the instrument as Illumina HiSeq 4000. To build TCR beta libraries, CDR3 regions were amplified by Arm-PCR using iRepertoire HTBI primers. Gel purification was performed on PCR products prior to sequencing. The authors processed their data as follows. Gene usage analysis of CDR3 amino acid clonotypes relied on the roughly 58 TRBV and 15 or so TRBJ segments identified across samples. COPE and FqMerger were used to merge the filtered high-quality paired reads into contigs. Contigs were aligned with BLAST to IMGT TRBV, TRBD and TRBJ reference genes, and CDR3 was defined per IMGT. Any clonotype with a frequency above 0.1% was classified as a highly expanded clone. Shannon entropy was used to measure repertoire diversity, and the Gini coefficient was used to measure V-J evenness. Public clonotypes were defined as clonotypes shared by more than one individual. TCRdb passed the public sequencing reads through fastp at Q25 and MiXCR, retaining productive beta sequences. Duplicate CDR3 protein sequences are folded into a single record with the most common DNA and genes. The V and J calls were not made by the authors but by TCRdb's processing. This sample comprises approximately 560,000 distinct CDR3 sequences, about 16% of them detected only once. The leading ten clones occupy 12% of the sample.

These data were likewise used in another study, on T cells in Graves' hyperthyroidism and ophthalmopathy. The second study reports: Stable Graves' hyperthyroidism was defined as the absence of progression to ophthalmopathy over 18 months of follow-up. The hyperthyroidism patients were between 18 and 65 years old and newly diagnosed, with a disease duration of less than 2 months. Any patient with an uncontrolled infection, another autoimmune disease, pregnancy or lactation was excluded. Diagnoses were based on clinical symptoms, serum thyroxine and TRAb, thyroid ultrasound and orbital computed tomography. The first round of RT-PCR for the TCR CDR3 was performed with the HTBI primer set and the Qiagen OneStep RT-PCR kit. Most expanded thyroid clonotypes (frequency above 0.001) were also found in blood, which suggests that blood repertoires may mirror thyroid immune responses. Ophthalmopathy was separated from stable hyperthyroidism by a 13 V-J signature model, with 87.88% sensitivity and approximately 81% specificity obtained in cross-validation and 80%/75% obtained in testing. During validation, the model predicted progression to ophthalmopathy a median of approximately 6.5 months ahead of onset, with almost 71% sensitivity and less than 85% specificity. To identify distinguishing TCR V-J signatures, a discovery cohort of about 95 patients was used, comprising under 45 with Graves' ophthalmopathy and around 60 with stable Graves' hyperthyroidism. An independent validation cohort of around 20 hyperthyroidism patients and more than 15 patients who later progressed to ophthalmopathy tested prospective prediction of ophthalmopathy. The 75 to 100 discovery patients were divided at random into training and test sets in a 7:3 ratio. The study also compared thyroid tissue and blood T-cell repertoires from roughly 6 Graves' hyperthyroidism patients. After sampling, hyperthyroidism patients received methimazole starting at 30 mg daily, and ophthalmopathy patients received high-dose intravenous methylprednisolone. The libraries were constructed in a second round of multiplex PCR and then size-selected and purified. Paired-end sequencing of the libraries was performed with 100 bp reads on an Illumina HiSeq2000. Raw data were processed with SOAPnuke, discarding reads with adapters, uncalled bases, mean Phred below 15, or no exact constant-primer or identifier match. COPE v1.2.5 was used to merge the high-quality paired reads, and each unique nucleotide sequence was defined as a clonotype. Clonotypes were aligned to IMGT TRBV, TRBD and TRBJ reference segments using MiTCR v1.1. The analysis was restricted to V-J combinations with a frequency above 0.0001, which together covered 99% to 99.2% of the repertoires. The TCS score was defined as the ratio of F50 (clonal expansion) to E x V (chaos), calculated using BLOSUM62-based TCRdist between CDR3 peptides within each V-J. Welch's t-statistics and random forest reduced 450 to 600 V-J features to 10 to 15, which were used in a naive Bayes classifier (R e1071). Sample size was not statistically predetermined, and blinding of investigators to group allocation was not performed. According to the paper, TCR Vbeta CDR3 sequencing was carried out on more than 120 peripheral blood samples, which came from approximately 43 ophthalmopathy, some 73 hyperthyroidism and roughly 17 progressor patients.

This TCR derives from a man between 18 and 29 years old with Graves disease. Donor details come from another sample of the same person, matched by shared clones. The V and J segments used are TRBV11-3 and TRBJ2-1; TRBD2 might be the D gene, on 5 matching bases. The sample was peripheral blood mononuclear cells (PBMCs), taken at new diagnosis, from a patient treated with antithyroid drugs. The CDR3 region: CASSLDGGSGQFF. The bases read TGTGCCAGCAGCTTAGATGGCGGGTCAGGGCAGTTCTTC.